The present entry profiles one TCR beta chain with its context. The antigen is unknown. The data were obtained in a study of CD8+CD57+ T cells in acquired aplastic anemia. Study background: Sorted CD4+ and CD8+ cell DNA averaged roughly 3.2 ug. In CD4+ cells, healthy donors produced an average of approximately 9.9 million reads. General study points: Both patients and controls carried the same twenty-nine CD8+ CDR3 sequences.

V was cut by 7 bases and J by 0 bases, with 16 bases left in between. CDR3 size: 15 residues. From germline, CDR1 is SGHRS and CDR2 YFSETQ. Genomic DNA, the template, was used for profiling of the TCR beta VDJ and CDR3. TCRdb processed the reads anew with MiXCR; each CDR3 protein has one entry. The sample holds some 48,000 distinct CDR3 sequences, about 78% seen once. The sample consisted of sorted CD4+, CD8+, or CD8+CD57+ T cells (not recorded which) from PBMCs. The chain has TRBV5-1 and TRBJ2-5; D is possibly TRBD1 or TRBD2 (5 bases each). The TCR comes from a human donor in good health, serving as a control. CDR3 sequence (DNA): TGCGCCAGCTCAACGGGGCAGAAGTACCAAGAGACCCAGTACTTC. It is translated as CASSTGQKYQETQYF.